This T cell receptor beta chain was captured in a study of control samples from healthy donors and cancer patients. The length of the CDR3 is 13 residues. V lost 6 bases and J 8 bases, leaving 16 bases between the germline ends. Repertoires were generated with immunoSEQ multiplex PCR, while TCRdb's copy carries only in-frame clones and drops some. Of around 110,000 clones in the sample, roughly 91% were seen once. The gene calls are TRBV6-7 and TRBJ1-2, with D unclear. TRBV6-7 carries the ORF label, with uncertain function. The sequence was obtained from a woman aged 70 to 79 in good health. Specimen: blood. The CDR3 here is CASRWEDGYGYTF. The DNA of the CDR3 is TGTGCCAGCAGATGGGAAGACGGTTACGGCTACACCTTC.